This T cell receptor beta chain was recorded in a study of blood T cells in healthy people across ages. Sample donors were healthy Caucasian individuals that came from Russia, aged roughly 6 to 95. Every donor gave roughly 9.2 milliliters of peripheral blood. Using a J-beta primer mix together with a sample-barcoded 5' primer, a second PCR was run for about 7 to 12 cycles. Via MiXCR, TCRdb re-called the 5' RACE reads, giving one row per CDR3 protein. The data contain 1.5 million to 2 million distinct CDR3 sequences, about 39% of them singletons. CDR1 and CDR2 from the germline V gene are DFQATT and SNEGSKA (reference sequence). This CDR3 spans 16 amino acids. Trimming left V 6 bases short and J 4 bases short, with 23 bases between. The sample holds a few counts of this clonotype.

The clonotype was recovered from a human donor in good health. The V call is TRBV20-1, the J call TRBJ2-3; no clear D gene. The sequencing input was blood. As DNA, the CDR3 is TGCAGTGCCCCTACGATCGTGGGCCTAAGAGCAGATACGCAGTATTTT. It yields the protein CSAPTIVGLRADTQYF.